Following are 16 T cell receptor beta chains from one sample sequenced in a study of low-dose radiotherapy and immunotherapy resistance in tumors. TRAV- and TRBV-specific primers, spanning alpha and beta chains, primed first-strand cDNA. TCRs were amplified for roughly 22 PCR cycles with a constant-region primer and V-primer adapter. TCRdb redid the calling of the reads with MiXCR, one entry per CDR3 protein. The data show 30,000 to 40,000 distinct CDR3 sequences, less than 25% seen once. Time point noted: after trial treatment. The sample's treatment: LDRT plus nivolumab, ipilimumab, low-dose cyclophosphamide and aspirin (RACIN trial). The sample consisted of PBMCs, taken after low-dose radiotherapy plus immunotherapy. The receptor set was obtained from a female donor with ovarian cancer.

In this sample, this clonotype is medium-sized. This CDR3 reads CASRRAGDRPYEQYF. The CDR3 DNA reads TGTGCCAGCCGCAGAGCCGGGGACAGACCCTACGAGCAGTACTTC. The V and J genes are TRBV28 and TRBJ2-7; 7 positions match TRBD1. Trimming cost V 8 bases and J 2 bases; bases outside gene matches: 12. Germline assignment: CDR1 MDHEN and CDR2 SYDVKM. The CDR3 contains 15 residues.

This clonotype was picked up many times. The V call is TRBV18, the J call TRBJ1-5; D is possibly TRBD1 (5 bases). The V end lost 3 bases, the J end lost 1 base, and 13 bases lay between the germline ends. In germline, CDR1 is KGHSH, CDR2 LQKENI. The CDR3 is 16 amino acids. The CDR3 nucleotides read TGTGCCAGCTCACCTCCAGGGATTGGGAGCAATCAGCCCCAGCATTTT. Translated: CASSPPGIGSNQPQHF.

This rearrangement joins TRBV5-1 to TRBJ2-2; no firm D call. Germline CDR1 and CDR2: SGHRS and YFSETQ. The CDR3 is 13 amino acids. The V gene lost 6 bases and the J gene lost 0 bases, with 6 bases spanning the gap. The chain's CDR3 is CASITANTGELFF. The CDR3 DNA is TGCGCCAGCATTACAGCGAACACCGGGGAGCTGTTTTTT.

This clonotype was seen a handful of times. V gene TRBV7-2 combines with J gene TRBJ1-4; 7 bases align to TRBD1. Germline V gene sequence: CDR1 SGHTA, CDR2 FQGNSA. The V segment lost 3 bases and the J segment 8 bases; nucleotides outside the gene matches: 9. The CDR3 runs 15 residues. CDR3: CASSFHRGLGEKLFF. In DNA, the CDR3 is TGTGCCAGCAGCTTTCACAGGGGTTTAGGCGAAAAACTGTTTTTT.

This clonotype was recorded many times. The CDR3 loop is CASSGTTTQQYF. Written as DNA, the CDR3 is TGTGCCAGCAGTGGAACGACGACCCAGCAGTACTTC. This chain connects TRBV6-2 or TRBV6-3 to TRBJ2-7, with D hard to call. From germline, CDR1 is MNHEY and CDR2 SVGEGT. V was trimmed by 5 bases and J by 8 bases, leaving 13 bases between them. The CDR3 contains 12 residues.

J is TRBJ1-1 and V is TRBV19; D remains unclear. This CDR3 contains 14 residues. V lost 9 bases and J lost 3, with 17 bases in between. Per germline, CDR1 LNHDA and CDR2 SQIVND (reference sequence). CDR3 protein: CASSQVSFDTEAFF. DNA for the CDR3: TGTGCCAGCAGCCAAGTGTCTTTCGACACTGAAGCTTTCTTT.

This clonotype was counted ten times or more. The chain couples TRBV10-3 to TRBJ2-1; D is possibly TRBD2 (6 bases). Per the germline V gene, CDR1 is ENHRY and CDR2 is SYGVKD. The CDR3 runs to 15 residues. Trimming removed 5 bases at V and 0 bases at J, with 11 bases between. CDR3 residues: CAISQGTRSYNEQFF. The CDR3 nucleotides are TGTGCCATCAGTCAAGGGACTCGCTCCTACAATGAGCAGTTCTTC.

J is TRBJ1-2 and V is TRBV19; D not certain. The ends were cut back, 6 bases at V and 5 bases at J, with 10 bases in the middle. Germline values: CDR1 LNHDA, CDR2 SQIVND (reference sequence). The CDR3 spans 12 residues. The CDR3 sequence is CASRRSGYGYTF. The CDR3 DNA follows: TGTGCCAGTAGACGTTCCGGATATGGCTACACCTTC. Full variable domain (outside the CDR3, taken from reference TRBV19 and TRBJ1-2): DGGITQSPKYLFRKEGQNVTLSCEQNLNHDAMYWYRQDPGQGLRLIYYSQIVNDFQKGDIAEGYSVSREKKESFPLTVTSAQKNPTAFYLCASRRSGYGYTFGSGTRLTVV.

CDR3 nucleotides: TGTGCCAGCAGCCCTGCAGGGGTAACTGGAAACACCATATATTTT. Translated: CASSPAGVTGNTIYF. The V gene is TRBV28, the J gene TRBJ1-3, with D perhaps TRBD1 (6 bases). CDR1 and CDR2 from the germline V gene are MDHEN and SYDVKM. The CDR3 has 15 residues. Trimming took off 6 bases at V and 2 bases at J, with 14 bases between the two ends.

This chain joins TRBV6-2 or TRBV6-3 and TRBJ2-5; 8 nucleotides agree with TRBD2. The V gene end was trimmed by 0 bases and the J gene end by 4 bases; junction bases not matched to a gene: 1. The CDR3 length is 14 residues. The germline gives CDR1 MNHEY, CDR2 SVGEGT. CDR3 sequence reads: CASSYSAGGETQYF. CDR3 nucleotide sequence: TGTGCCAGCAGTTACTCCGCGGGGGGAGAGACCCAGTACTTC.

The chain carries TRBV7-9 and TRBJ1-5, with no clear D. The CDR3 totals 15 residues. V lost 3 bases and J 1 base, leaving 10 bases between the germline ends. The germline V gene encodes CDR1 SEHNR and CDR2 FQNEAQ (reference sequence). In DNA form, the CDR3 reads TGTGCCAGCAGCTTCAAAGCTGAAAGCAATCAGCCCCAGCATTTT. As protein: CASSFKAESNQPQHF.

Ten or more counts support this clonotype. V is TRBV18 and J is TRBJ2-2; D gene uncertain. The CDR3 consists of 14 residues. Looked up from germline, CDR1 is KGHSH and CDR2 is LQKENI. V lost 2 bases and J lost 3, with 7 bases in between. CDR3 coding DNA: TGTGCCAGCTCACCATTTAGGGACACCGGGGAGCTGTTTTTT. Its protein is CASSPFRDTGELFF.

This clonotype was counted many times. This chain connects TRBV5-1 to TRBJ2-7, with D possibly being TRBD1 (6 bases). CDR3 length: 16 residues. The V end was cut by 0 bases, the J end by 8 bases, with 21 bases between. Looked up from germline, CDR1 is SGHRS and CDR2 is YFSETQ. CDR3 loop: CASSLGIWTEPSKQYF. CDR3 nucleotide sequence: TGCGCCAGCAGCTTGGGGATTTGGACAGAGCCTTCCAAGCAGTACTTC.

This clonotype came up many times. V gene TRBV19 combines with J gene TRBJ1-1; no firm D call. Germline V gene sequence: CDR1 LNHDA, CDR2 SQIVND (reference sequence). With 5 bases removed from V and 0 bases from J, the gap between germline ends came to 7 bases. The CDR3 covers 13 residues. The CDR3 region has the DNA TGTGCCAGTAGTCTCGTTTTGAACACTGAAGCTTTCTTT. This encodes CASSLVLNTEAFF.

The chain links TRBV5-1 to TRBJ1-2; TRBD1 matches at 9 bases. Per the germline V gene, CDR1 is SGHRS and CDR2 is YFSETQ. J gave up 7 bases and V 7 bases, and 8 bases lay outside the gene matches. There are 13 residues in the CDR3. This chain's CDR3 is CASPGDRELGYTF. CDR3 bases: TGCGCCAGCCCGGGGGACAGGGAGCTTGGCTACACCTTC.

This clonotype was seen ten or more times. The chain recombines TRBV7-3 with TRBJ2-2; D is possibly TRBD2 (5 bases). The ends were cut back, 6 bases at V and 5 bases at J, with 10 bases in the middle. The germline CDR1 and CDR2 sequences are SGHTA and FQGTGA. This CDR3 comprises 13 residues. The CDR3 here is CASSPTGTGELFF. DNA for the CDR3: TGTGCCAGCAGTCCCACGGGGACCGGGGAGCTGTTTTTT.